This T cell receptor (beta chain) comes out of a study of control samples from healthy donors and cancer patients. Method: immunoSEQ multiplex PCR; TCRdb's copy keeps in-frame clones and lacks some. The top ten clones hold about 1.6% of a sample with some 200,000 clones, roughly 94% of them seen once. The CDR3 totals 12 residues. V lost 0 bases to trimming and J lost 9 bases, with 8 bases between them. The chain carries TRBV12-3 or TRBV12-4 and TRBJ2-5; D may be TRBD1 or TRBD2 (5 bases each). The material sequenced was blood. The TCR comes from a man aged 50 to 60 in good health. The chain's CDR3 is CASSLAQGPQYF. In nucleotides, the CDR3 is TGTGCCAGCAGTTTAGCTCAGGGACCCCAGTACTTC.